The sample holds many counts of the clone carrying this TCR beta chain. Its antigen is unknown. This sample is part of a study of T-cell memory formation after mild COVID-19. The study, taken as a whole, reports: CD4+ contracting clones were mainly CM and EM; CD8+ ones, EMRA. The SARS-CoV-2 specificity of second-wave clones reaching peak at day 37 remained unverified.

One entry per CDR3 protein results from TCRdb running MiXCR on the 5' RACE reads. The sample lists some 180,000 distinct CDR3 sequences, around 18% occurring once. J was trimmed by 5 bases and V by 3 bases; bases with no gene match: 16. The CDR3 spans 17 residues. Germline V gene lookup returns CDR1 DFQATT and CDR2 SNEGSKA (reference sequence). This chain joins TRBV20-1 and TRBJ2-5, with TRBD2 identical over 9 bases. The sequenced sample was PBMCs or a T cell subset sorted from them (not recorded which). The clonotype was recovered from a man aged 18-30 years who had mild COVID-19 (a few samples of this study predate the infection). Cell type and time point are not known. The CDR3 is CSASPEYLRGGQETQYF. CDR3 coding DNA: TGCAGTGCTAGCCCCGAGTACCTGCGGGGGGGGCAGGAGACCCAGTACTTC.